A selection of T cell receptor beta chains follows, all from one sample in a study of blood T cell repertoires in COVID-19. TCRdb keeps only in-frame clones here, not all; method: immunoSEQ multiplex PCR. Here the sample spans roughly 62,000 clones, around 90% being singletons. Sequences were obtained from peripheral blood. The receptor set was obtained from a human donor in a cohort sampled during active COVID-19. Each CDR3 is given with its conserved first and last residue. Each record gives: CDR3 DNA, CDR3 protein, J gene, D gene, V gene, clone size. A D gene is named only where the DNA matches it firmly. Rows give clone size only sometimes, using once, few, many, or a class for an expanded clone.

TGTGCTAGCAGCTCTAGCGTCAGCTCCTACAATGAGCAGTTCTTC | CASSSSVSSYNEQFF | TRBJ2-1 | NA | TRBV7-7 | once
TGTGCCACTCGCGGGGCGGGGGAGACCCAGTACTTC | CATRGAGETQYF | TRBJ2-5 | NA | TRBV28 | NA
TGTGCCTGGAGAGCGGGGGGAATTTCAACTAATGAAAAACTGTTTTTT | CAWRAGGISTNEKLFF | TRBJ1-4 | NA | TRBV30 | once
TGTGCCAGCTGTTGGGGGGGGAGGGCCTACGAGCAGTACTTC | CASCWGGRAYEQYF | TRBJ2-7 | TRBD2 | TRBV28 | NA
TGTGCCAGCAGGCATAACCGGGACAGTGACTATGGCTACACCTTC | CASRHNRDSDYGYTF | TRBJ1-2 | TRBD1 | TRBV5-4 | NA
TGTGCCAGCAGCTTGGGGGAGAGTAACGGGGAGCTGTTTTTT | CASSLGESNGELFF | TRBJ2-2 | NA | TRBV5-4 | NA
TGTGCCAGCAGCAGGACAGCTGGGAATTCACCCCTCCACTTT | CASSRTAGNSPLHF | TRBJ1-6 | NA | TRBV7-2 | NA
TGCGCCAGCAGCCAAGATACGGGGGGCTCCCAAGAGACCCAGTACTTC | CASSQDTGGSQETQYF | TRBJ2-5 | NA | TRBV4-1 | NA
TGTGCCAGTAGAACCGACAGGGGCCGATCTGGAAACACCATATATTTT | CASRTDRGRSGNTIYF | TRBJ1-3 | TRBD1 | TRBV19 | NA
TGTGCCAGCAGCGTAGGAGGGGGAGATACGCAGTATTTT | CASSVGGGDTQYF | TRBJ2-3 | NA | TRBV9 | NA
TGTGCCAGTAGTGGACAGGGGCACACCGGGGAGCTGTTTTTT | CASSGQGHTGELFF | TRBJ2-2 | TRBD1 | TRBV19 | once
TGTGCCACCGTAGGGGGCCCCTTTAGTGCTTTCTTT | CATVGGPFSAFF | TRBJ1-1 | TRBD1 | TRBV19 | NA
TGTGCCAGTAGTATCGGATCGGGGACAGGGCCGTTATCCCTCCACTTT | CASSIGSGTGPLSLHF | TRBJ1-6 | TRBD1 | TRBV19 | NA
TGTGCCAGCAGCCTTAGTAGTTACCAGCCCCAGCATTTT | CASSLSSYQPQHF | TRBJ1-5 | NA | TRBV7-9 | NA
TGCGCCAGCAGCAGGTGGGAGGGGAACACTGAAGCTTTCTTT | CASSRWEGNTEAFF | TRBJ1-1 | NA | TRBV5-1 | NA
TGTGCCAGCAGCTTTGGCGGGCAGAGGGACGAGCAGTACTTC | CASSFGGQRDEQYF | TRBJ2-7 | NA | TRBV7-2 | NA
TGTGCCAGCAGCTTTTTAGGGGTTCAGGAGACCCAGTACTTC | CASSFLGVQETQYF | TRBJ2-5 | NA | TRBV5-8 | once
TGTGCCAGCAGTTTGGGCGTCACCGGGGAGCTGTTTTTT | CASSLGVTGELFF | TRBJ2-2 | NA | TRBV12-3/TRBV12-4 | NA
TGTGCCAGCAGCCCTCTCGTGACTAGCGGGGGACGCACAGATACGCAGTATTTT | CASSPLVTSGGRTDTQYF | TRBJ2-3 | TRBD2 | TRBV7-2 | NA
TGTGCCAGCAGTGATGGGACAGACTACAATGAGCAGTTCTTC | CASSDGTDYNEQFF | TRBJ2-1 | TRBD1 | TRBV6-4 | NA